Shown below are 21 T cell receptor beta chains from a single sample sequenced in a study of cytomegalovirus exposure and HLA in healthy donors. Profiling relied on immunoSEQ multiplex PCR, and the TCRdb table lists in-frame clones only, not all of them. The sample includes some 100,000 clones, less than 90% of them seen just once. The sample consisted of PBMCs. All receptors come from a man aged 18 to 30 in good health and CMV-seropositive.

This rearrangement joins TRBV4-2 to TRBJ1-3; TRBD1 is a possible D gene (5 bases). V shed 2 bases and J shed 0 bases, with 14 bases lying between them. Germline CDR1 is LGHNA and CDR2 is YNFKEQ. CDR3 size: 17 residues. The CDR3 sequence: CASSQTGTASSGNTIYF. CDR3 in DNA: TGTGCCAGCAGCCAAACCGGGACTGCGAGCTCTGGAAACACCATATATTTT.

The chain recombines TRBV7-6 with TRBJ1-1; 7 bases agree with TRBD1. The V and J ends lost 5 bases and 2 bases, in that order; junction bases with no gene match: 8. The length of the CDR3 is 15 residues. Germline CDR1 and CDR2: SGHVS and FNYEAQ. CDR3 sequence: CASSLLQGFNTEAFF. CDR3 DNA: TGTGCCAGCAGCCTGTTACAGGGGTTTAACACTGAAGCTTTCTTT.

The chain couples TRBV7-2 to TRBJ2-1; 8 nucleotides match TRBD1. CDR1 is SGHTA, CDR2 FQGNSA, per germline. The CDR3 is 14 residues long. V shed 5 bases and J 4 bases; nucleotides not matched to a gene: 4. The CDR3 nucleotides read TGTGCCAGCAGCCCGCGACAGGGGTACAATGAGCAGTTCTTC. Protein product: CASSPRQGYNEQFF. Supplemented by reference TRBV7-2 and TRBJ2-1, the full variable domain reads GAGVSQSPSNKVTEKGKDVELRCDPISGHTALYWYRQSLGQGLEFLIYFQGNSAPDKSGLPSDRFSAERTGGSVSTLTIQRTQQEDSAVYLCASSPRQGYNEQFFGPGTRLTVL.

The chain combines TRBV5-8 with TRBJ1-5; maybe TRBD1 (6 bases). CDR3 length equals 15 residues. The V end lost 4 bases, the J end lost 0 bases, and 11 bases lay between the germline ends. Germline assignment: CDR1 SGHTS and CDR2 YDEGEE. DNA of the CDR3: TGTGCCAGCAGCCACGGACAGAATAGCAATCAGCCCCAGCATTTT. As protein: CASSHGQNSNQPQHF.

This rearrangement joins TRBV15 to TRBJ1-5, with TRBD1 matching 9 bases. CDR1 LNHNV and CDR2 YYDKDF come from the germline V gene (reference sequence). CDR3 length: 18 residues. The junction had 11 bases not matched to a gene; V was cut back by 5 bases and J by 0 bases. DNA for the CDR3: TGTGCCACCAGCTCACCGGGACAGGGATTGTATAGCAATCAGCCCCAGCATTTT. The encoded protein is CATSSPGQGLYSNQPQHF.

The chain has TRBV27 and TRBJ2-7, with TRBD2 as a possible D gene (7 bases). Between the trimmed V and J ends, which lost 6 bases and 1 base, there was a span of 19 bases. Germline-derived CDR1 and CDR2 are MNHEY and SMNVEV (reference sequence). CDR3 length equals 16 residues. The CDR3 is CASSSAVGGRSYEQYF. The CDR3 coding sequence is TGTGCCAGCAGCTCCGCAGTGGGGGGGCGTTCCTACGAGCAGTACTTC.

The chain is built from TRBV27 and TRBJ2-3, with 14 positions matching TRBD2. Germline CDR1 MNHEY, CDR2 SMNVEV (reference sequence). Trimming removed 7 bases from V and 1 base from J; junction bases left unmatched: 7. The CDR3 covers 17 residues. In nucleotides, the CDR3 is TGTGCCAGCACCCCTAGGGGACTAGCGGGAGGCACAGATACGCAGTATTTT. Its protein product is CASTPRGLAGGTDTQYF.

This chain uses TRBV5-5 with TRBJ2-3; D is possibly TRBD1 (6 bases). CDR3 size: 13 residues. V gave up 4 bases and J gave up 8 bases, with 14 bases separating them. The germline V gene has CDR1 SGHKS and CDR2 YYEKEE (reference sequence). The chain's CDR3 is CASSINREGTQYF. CDR3 in DNA: TGTGCCAGCAGCATAAACAGGGAAGGTACGCAGTATTTT.

This clone was recorded once. At one of its ends the junction is not consistent with the germline gene, which may arise from a read error. This sequence joins TRBV5-6 and TRBJ1-2; D is unclear. Germline V gene sequence: CDR1 SGHDT, CDR2 YYEEEE. The CDR3 consists of 14 residues. CDR3 residues: CASSPTVANYDYTF. In DNA form, the CDR3 reads TGTGCCAGCAGCCCTACGGTAGCTAACTATGACTACACCTTC.

The rearrangement links TRBV15 to TRBJ1-5, with D perhaps TRBD1 (6 bases). Germline lookup yields CDR1 LNHNV and CDR2 YYDKDF (reference sequence). V lost 3 bases and J 5 bases, leaving 14 bases between the germline ends. The CDR3 consists of 15 residues. The CDR3 is CATSRGGGNDQPQHF. Here the CDR3 DNA reads TGTGCCACCAGCAGGGGAGGGGGTAACGATCAGCCCCAGCATTTT.

The chain has TRBV19 and TRBJ2-7; possible D gene TRBD2, 5 bases. Germline lookup yields CDR1 LNHDA and CDR2 SQIVND (reference sequence). V lost 4 bases, J lost 3 bases, and 10 bases lay in between. This CDR3 is built from 13 residues. The CDR3 bases are TGTGCCAGTAGTAAGTTAGGGAGCTACGAGCAGTACTTC. It encodes CASSKLGSYEQYF.

The chain recombines TRBV10-3 with TRBJ2-5, with D possibly TRBD1 on 6 matching bases. V shed 6 bases and J shed 3 bases, with 11 bases lying between them. CDR1 and CDR2 (germline): ENHRY, SYGVKD. The CDR3 has 13 amino acids. DNA for the CDR3: TGTGCCATCAGCGGAGGACAGAAAGAGACCCAGTACTTC. This translates into CAISGGQKETQYF.

The genes are TRBV15 and TRBJ2-4; D remains unclear. The CDR3 spans 14 residues. With 5 bases removed from V and 8 bases from J, the gap between germline ends came to 16 bases. Germline lookup yields CDR1 LNHNV and CDR2 YYDKDF (reference sequence). This chain's CDR3 is CATSPIGVTDIQYF. CDR3 nucleotide sequence: TGTGCCACCAGCCCTATTGGTGTCACGGACATTCAGTACTTC.

V usage is TRBV5-5 and J usage is TRBJ2-1, with D perhaps matching TRBD1 (6 bases). V lost 4 bases and J 8 bases, leaving 16 bases between the germline ends. The CDR3 is 14 residues long. CDR1 is SGHKS, CDR2 YYEKEE, per germline (reference sequence). The CDR3: CASSILQGVDEQFF. In DNA form, the CDR3 reads TGTGCCAGCAGCATCCTACAGGGTGTCGATGAGCAGTTCTTC.

This chain uses TRBV27 with TRBJ1-2; tentatively, D is TRBD1 (5 bases). V was pared by 2 bases and J by 4 bases, with 11 bases between. There are 14 residues in the CDR3. The germline V gene has CDR1 MNHEY and CDR2 SMNVEV (reference sequence). The CDR3: CASSLGRVGYGYTF. The CDR3 DNA sequence: TGTGCCAGCAGTTTAGGCAGGGTTGGCTATGGCTACACCTTC.

This chain connects TRBV13 to TRBJ2-7, with D perhaps TRBD2 (6 bases). The CDR3 contains 15 residues. Trimming left V 5 bases short and J 1 base short, with 15 bases between. Germline V gives CDR1 PRHDT, CDR2 FYEKMQ (reference sequence). In DNA form, the CDR3 reads TGTGCCAGCAGCCCGCGACCGGAGGGATCCTACGAGCAGTACTTC. It translates to CASSPRPEGSYEQYF.

This clone was observed once. This chain uses TRBV14 with TRBJ2-7, with unresolved D. The CDR3 totals 17 residues. Trimming took 4 bases from V and 4 from J, leaving 23 bases between them. Per the germline V gene, CDR1 is SGHDN and CDR2 is FVKESK. CDR3 sequence: CASSPQSLAAHLYEQYF. The CDR3 nucleotides read TGTGCCAGCAGCCCCCAAAGTCTGGCTGCTCACCTTTACGAGCAGTACTTC.

This clone was counted a few times. The V gene is TRBV29-1, the J gene TRBJ1-3; D unresolved. CDR3 length: 14 residues. Germline values: CDR1 SQVTM, CDR2 ANQGSEA. V lost 4 bases and J 4 bases, leaving 14 bases between the germline ends. This CDR3 is CSVGAGGVGNTIYF. CDR3 in DNA: TGCAGCGTTGGAGCCGGCGGGGTGGGAAACACCATATATTTT.

The genes are TRBV11-3 and TRBJ1-1, with TRBD1 matching over 9 bases. V was pared by 1 base and J by 4 bases, with 7 bases of the junction left unmatched. Germline CDR1 SGHNT, CDR2 YENEEA. This CDR3 is built from 16 residues. The CDR3 reads CASSLGNRGPSTEAFF. The CDR3 DNA follows: TGTGCCAGCAGCTTAGGGAACAGGGGGCCTAGCACTGAAGCTTTCTTT.

The V call is TRBV5-6, the J call TRBJ2-5; TRBD1 aligns across 9 bases. V shed 4 bases, J shed 4 bases, and the junction held 5 bases outside the gene matches. CDR1 is SGHDT, CDR2 YYEEEE, per germline. The CDR3 is 14 amino acids. CDR3 nucleotide sequence: TGTGCCAGCAGCCCTAAGACAGGGGGAGAGACCCAGTACTTC. It translates to CASSPKTGGETQYF.

The chain carries TRBV5-6 and TRBJ1-1; possible D gene TRBD1, 6 bases. CDR1 and CDR2 from the germline V gene are SGHDT and YYEEEE. Deletions cut 3 bases from V and 10 bases from J, with 10 bases between. The CDR3 runs 11 residues. CDR3 in amino acids: CASSYRETAFF. The DNA of the CDR3 is TGTGCCAGCAGCTACAGGGAGACAGCTTTCTTT.